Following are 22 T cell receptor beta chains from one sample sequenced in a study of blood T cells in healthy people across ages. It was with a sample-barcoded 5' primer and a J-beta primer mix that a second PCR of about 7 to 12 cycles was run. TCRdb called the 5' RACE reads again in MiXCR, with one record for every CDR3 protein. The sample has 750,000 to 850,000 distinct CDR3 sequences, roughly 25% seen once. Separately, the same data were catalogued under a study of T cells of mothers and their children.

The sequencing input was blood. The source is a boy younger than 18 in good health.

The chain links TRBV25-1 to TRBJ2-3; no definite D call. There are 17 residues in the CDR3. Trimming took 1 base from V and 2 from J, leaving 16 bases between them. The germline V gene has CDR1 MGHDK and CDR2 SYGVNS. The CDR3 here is CASSEWFSGENTDTQYF. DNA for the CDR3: TGTGCCAGCAGTGAATGGTTTTCGGGCGAAAACACAGATACGCAGTATTTT.

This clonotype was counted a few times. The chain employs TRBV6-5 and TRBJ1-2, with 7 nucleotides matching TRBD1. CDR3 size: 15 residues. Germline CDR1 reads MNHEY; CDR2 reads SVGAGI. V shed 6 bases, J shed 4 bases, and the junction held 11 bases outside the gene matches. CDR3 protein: CASRYPGGGPYGYTF. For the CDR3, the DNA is TGTGCCAGCAGGTACCCAGGGGGAGGTCCCTATGGCTACACCTTC.

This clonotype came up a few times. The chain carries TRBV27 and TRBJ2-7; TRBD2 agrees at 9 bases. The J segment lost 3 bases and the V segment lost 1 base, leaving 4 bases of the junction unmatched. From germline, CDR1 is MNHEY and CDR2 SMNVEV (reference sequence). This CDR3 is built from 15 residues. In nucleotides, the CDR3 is TGTGCCAGCAGTTTATTCCTAGCGGGAATCTACGAGCAGTACTTC. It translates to CASSLFLAGIYEQYF.

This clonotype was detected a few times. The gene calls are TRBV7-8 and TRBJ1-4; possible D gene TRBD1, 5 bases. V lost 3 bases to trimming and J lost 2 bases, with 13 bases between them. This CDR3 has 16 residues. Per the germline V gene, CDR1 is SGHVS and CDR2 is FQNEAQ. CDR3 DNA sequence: TGTGCCAGCAGCTTCCTTGGGGGACTGACTAATGAAAAACTGTTTTTT. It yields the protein CASSFLGGLTNEKLFF.

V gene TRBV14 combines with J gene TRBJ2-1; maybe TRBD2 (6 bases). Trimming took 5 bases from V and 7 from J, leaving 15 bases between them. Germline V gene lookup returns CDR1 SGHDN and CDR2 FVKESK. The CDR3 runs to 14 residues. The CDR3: CASSGLVGGNEQFF. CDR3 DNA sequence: TGTGCCAGCAGCGGTCTGGTGGGAGGTAATGAGCAGTTCTTC.

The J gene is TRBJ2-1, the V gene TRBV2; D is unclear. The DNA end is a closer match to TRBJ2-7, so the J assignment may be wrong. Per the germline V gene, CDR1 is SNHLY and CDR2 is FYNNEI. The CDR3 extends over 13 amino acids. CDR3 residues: CASSKQSTYEQYF. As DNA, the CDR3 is TGTGCCAGCAGTAAACAGAGTACCTACGAGCAGTACTTC.

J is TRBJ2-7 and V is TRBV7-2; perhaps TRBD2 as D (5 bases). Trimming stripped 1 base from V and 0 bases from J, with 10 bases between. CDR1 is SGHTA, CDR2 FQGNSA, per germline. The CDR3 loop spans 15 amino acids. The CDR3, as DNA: TGTGCCAGCAGCTTAGGGAGGACGGTCTCCTACGAGCAGTACTTC. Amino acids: CASSLGRTVSYEQYF. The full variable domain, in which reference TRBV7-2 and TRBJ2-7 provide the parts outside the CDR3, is GAGVSQSPSNKVTEKGKDVELRCDPISGHTALYWYRQSLGQGLEFLIYFQGNSAPDKSGLPSDRFSAERTGGSVSTLTIQRTQQEDSAVYLCASSLGRTVSYEQYFGPGTRLTVT.

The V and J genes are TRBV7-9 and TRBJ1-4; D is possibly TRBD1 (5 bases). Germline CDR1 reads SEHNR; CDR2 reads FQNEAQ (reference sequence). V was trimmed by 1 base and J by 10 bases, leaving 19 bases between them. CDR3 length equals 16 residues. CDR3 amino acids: CASSLEGRRAVAKLFF. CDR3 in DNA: TGTGCCAGCAGCTTAGAGGGGAGACGGGCCGTGGCAAAACTGTTTTTT.

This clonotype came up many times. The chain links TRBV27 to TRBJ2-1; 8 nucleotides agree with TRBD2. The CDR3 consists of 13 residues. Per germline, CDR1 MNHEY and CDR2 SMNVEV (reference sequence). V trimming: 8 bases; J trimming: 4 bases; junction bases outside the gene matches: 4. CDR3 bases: TGTGCCAGCCACCCTAGCGGGTACAATGAGCAGTTCTTC. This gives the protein CASHPSGYNEQFF.

The CDR3 loop is CASSGPSPTGELFF. CDR3 in DNA: TGTGCCAGCAGTGGGCCCAGCCCCACCGGGGAGCTGTTTTTT. J is TRBJ2-2 and V is TRBV27; D is uncertain. V dropped 5 bases and J dropped 4 bases, with 11 bases sitting between them. The CDR3 totals 14 residues. Germline V gives CDR1 MNHEY, CDR2 SMNVEV (reference sequence).

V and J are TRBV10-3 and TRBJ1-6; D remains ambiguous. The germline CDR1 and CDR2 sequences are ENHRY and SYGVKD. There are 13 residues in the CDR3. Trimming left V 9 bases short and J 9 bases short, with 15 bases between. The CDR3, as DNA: TGTGCCATGACGGAGGGCCCCAGTTCACCCCTCCACTTT. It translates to CAMTEGPSSPLHF.

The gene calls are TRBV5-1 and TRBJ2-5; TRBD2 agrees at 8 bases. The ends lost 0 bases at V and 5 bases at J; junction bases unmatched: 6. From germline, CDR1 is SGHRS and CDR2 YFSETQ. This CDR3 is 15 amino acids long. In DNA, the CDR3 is TGCGCCAGCAGCTTGGTCGGGGGGGCCTCGGAGACCCAGTACTTC. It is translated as CASSLVGGASETQYF.

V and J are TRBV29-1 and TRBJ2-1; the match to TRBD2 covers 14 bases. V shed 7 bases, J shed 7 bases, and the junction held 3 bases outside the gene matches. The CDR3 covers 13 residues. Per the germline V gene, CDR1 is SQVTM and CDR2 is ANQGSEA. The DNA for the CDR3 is TGCAGCGGGGGACTAGCGGGAGATAATGAGCAGTTCTTC. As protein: CSGGLAGDNEQFF.

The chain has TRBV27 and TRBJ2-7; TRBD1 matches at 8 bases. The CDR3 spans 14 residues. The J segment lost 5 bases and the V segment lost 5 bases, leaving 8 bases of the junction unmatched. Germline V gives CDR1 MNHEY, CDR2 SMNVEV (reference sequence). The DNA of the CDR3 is TGTGCCAGCAGTCCCCGGACAGGGTGGGACGAGCAGTACTTC. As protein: CASSPRTGWDEQYF.

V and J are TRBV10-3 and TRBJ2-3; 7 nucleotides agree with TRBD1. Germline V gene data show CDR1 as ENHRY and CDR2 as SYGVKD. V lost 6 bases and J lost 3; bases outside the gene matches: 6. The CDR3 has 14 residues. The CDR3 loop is CAISEPGQTDTQYF. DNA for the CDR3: TGTGCCATCAGCGAACCGGGACAGACAGATACGCAGTATTTT.

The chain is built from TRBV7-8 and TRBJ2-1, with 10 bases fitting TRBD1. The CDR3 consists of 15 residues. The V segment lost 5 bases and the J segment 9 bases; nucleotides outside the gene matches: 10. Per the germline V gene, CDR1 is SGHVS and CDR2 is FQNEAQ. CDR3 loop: CASSQGTGEWSEQFF. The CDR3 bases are TGTGCCAGCAGCCAAGGGACAGGGGAGTGGAGTGAGCAGTTCTTC.

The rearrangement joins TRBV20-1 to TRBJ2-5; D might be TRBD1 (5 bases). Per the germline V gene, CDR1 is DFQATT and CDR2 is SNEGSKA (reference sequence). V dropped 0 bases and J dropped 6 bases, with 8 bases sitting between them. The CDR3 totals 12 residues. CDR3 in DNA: TGCAGTGCTAGAGACAGGGTCCAGACCCAGTACTTC. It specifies CSARDRVQTQYF.

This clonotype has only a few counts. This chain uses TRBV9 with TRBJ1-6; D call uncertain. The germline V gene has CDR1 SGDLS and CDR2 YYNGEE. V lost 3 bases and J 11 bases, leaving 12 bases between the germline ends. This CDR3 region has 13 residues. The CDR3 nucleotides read TGTGCCAGCAGCGCCAAGCCGGGCCCACCCCTCCACTTT. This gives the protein CASSAKPGPPLHF.

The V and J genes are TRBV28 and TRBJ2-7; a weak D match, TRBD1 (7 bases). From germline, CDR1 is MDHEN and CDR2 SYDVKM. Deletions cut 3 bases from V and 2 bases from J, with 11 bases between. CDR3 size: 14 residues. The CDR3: CASSFSRGAYEQYF. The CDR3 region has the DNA TGTGCCAGCAGTTTCTCCAGGGGGGCCTACGAGCAGTACTTC.

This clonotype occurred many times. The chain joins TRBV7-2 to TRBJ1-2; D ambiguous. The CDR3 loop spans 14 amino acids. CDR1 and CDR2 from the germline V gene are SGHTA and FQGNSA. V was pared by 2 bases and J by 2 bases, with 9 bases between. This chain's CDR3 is CASSLSGGNYGYTF. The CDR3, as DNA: TGTGCCAGCAGCTTAAGTGGTGGCAACTATGGCTACACCTTC.

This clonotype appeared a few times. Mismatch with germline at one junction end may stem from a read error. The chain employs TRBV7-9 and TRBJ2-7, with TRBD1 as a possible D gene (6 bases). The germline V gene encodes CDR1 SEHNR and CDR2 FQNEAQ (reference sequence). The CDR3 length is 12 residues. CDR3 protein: CASRLAGEEQYF. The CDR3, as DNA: TGTGCCAGCAGGTTAGCAGGGGAAGAGCAGTACTTC.

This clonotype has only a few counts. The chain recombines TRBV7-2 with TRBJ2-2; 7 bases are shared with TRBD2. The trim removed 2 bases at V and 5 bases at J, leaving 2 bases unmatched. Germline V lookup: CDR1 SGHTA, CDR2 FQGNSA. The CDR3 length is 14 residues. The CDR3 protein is CASSLLAVTGELFF. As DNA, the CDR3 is TGTGCCAGCAGCTTACTAGCGGTGACCGGGGAGCTGTTTTTT.